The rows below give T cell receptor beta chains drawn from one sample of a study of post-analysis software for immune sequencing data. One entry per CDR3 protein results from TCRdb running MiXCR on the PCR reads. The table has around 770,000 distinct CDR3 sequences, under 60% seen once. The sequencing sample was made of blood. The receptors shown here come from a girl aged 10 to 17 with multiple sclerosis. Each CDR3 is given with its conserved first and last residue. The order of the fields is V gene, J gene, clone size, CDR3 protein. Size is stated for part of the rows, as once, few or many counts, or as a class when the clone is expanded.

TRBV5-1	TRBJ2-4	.	CASSLVPSGTGVDKNIQYF
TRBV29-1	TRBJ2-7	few	CSAPGFGVQGAHEQYF
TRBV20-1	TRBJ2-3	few	CSAAAGADTQYF
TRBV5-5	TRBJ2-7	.	CASSLWSGSSYEQYF
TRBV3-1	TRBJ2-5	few	CASSQTRGGETQYF
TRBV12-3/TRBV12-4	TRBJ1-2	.	CASSRTGTGYGYTF
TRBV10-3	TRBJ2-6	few	CAISERVAGAGANVLTF
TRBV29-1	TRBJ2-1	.	CSVAGPLGNEQFF
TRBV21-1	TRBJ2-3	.	CASSSPGVRSQSTDTQYF
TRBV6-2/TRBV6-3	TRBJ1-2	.	CASSYWTDGYTF
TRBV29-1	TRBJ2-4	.	CSVPKRGNKREQYF
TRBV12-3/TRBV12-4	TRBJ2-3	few	CASRKGRLTQRGTDTQYF
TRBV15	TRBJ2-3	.	CATSRDNTGGTDTQYF
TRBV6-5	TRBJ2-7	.	CASSYRGESYEQYF
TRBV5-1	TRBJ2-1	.	CASSRRTSGRLHEQFF
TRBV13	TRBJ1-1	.	CASSLAPPRQLNTEAFF
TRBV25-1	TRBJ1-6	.	CASSRGPGDRESPLHF
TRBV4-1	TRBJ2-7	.	CASSQTGLADYEQYF
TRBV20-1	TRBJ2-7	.	CSLGYEQYF
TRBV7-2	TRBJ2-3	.	CASSGYRGPVDTQYF
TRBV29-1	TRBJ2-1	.	CSVRSPATADNEQFF
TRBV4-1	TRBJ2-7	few	CASSQDGGSGIPYEQYF
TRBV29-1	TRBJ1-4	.	CSVAGSEKLFF
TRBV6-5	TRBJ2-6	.	CASSRDRGRGANVLTF
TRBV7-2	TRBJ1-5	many	CASSPRGGGFNQPQHF
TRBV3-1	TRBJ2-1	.	CASSQGLAGGPNEQFF
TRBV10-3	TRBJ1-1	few	CAIESEGRTEAFF
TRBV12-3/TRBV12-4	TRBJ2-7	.	CASSLWGGDEQYF
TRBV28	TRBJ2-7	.	CASTLSQEESYEQYF
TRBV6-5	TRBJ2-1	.	CASSRRAGRDEQFF